Listed below are T cell receptor beta chains from one sample, sequenced in a study of blood T cell repertoires in COVID-19. Assay: immunoSEQ multiplex PCR; the TCRdb copy retains only in-frame clones and omits some. The sample contains 40,000 or so clones, 90% of which appear only once. Sample: peripheral blood. Source of these receptors: a man aged 60 to 75 with active or convalescent COVID-19. Both conserved end residues are part of each CDR3. D genes are given only for firm matches. Clone size is shown for a subset of rows, as once, few, many or a class of expanded clone.

D gene	J gene	clone size	V gene	CDR3 DNA	CDR3 protein
NA	TRBJ1-4	once	TRBV30	TGTGCCTGGATGCCTACGATTAATGAAAAACTGTTTTTT	CAWMPTINEKLFF
TRBD1	TRBJ2-2	NA	TRBV7-2	TGTGCCAGCAGTTTCTCGGGGACAGATACCGGGGAGCTGTTTTTT	CASSFSGTDTGELFF
NA	TRBJ1-6	NA	TRBV5-1	TGCGCCAGCAGCTTAGACATAGGAAGCTCCTATAATTCACCCCTCCACTTT	CASSLDIGSSYNSPLHF
NA	TRBJ1-2	NA	TRBV6-2/TRBV6-3	TGTGCCAGCAGTTATTCTGCGCAGGTACTCTATGGCTACACCTTC	CASSYSAQVLYGYTF
NA	TRBJ1-1	NA	TRBV28	TGTGCCAGCAGTTTATGGAACTCTGTGGCGGATATGAACACTGAAGCTTTCTTT	CASSLWNSVADMNTEAFF
TRBD2	TRBJ2-7	NA	TRBV4-1	TGCGCCAGCAGCCAAGAATGGAGGACTAGCGTTACCTACGAGCAGTACTTC	CASSQEWRTSVTYEQYF
TRBD1	TRBJ2-7	once	TRBV4-1	TGCGCCAGCAGCCCTCTCCATCGGGACAGGGGTATCAACGAGCAGTACTTC	CASSPLHRDRGINEQYF
NA	TRBJ2-7	NA	TRBV7-9	TGTGCCAGCAGCTTAGTATCCCCCCACGAGCAGTACTTC	CASSLVSPHEQYF
TRBD1	TRBJ2-7	NA	TRBV29-1	TGCAGCGTTGGGTGGACAGGTAATTCCTACGAGCAGTACTTC	CSVGWTGNSYEQYF
NA	TRBJ2-1	few	TRBV7-8	TGTGCCAGCAGCAGTTCTAGCAGCTCCTACAATGAGCAGTTCTTC	CASSSSSSSYNEQFF
TRBD1	TRBJ1-5	NA	TRBV28	TGTGCCAGCAGCCGGGGACAGGGGGCAAATCAGCCCCAGCATTTT	CASSRGQGANQPQHF
NA	TRBJ2-7	NA	TRBV28	TGTGCCAGCTACTCCTCGGGGGTAGCCTCCTACGAGCAGTACTTC	CASYSSGVASYEQYF
TRBD1	TRBJ1-2	NA	TRBV28	TGTGCCAGCAGTCAGGGGGTTGGCTACACCTTC	CASSQGVGYTF
TRBD1	TRBJ1-1	NA	TRBV2	TGTGCCAGCAGTCCCCCGGGACAGCAGAACACTGAAGCTTTCTTT	CASSPPGQQNTEAFF
NA	TRBJ2-5	NA	TRBV21-1	TGTGCCAGCAGCAAATACGATGGGGGCCAGGAAGAGACCCAGTACTTC	CASSKYDGGQEETQYF
NA	TRBJ2-2	NA	TRBV3-1/TRBV3-2	TGTGCCAGCAGCTCTCCCGGCCGAGGCGGGGAGCTGTTTTTT	CASSSPGRGGELFF
TRBD2	TRBJ2-1	once	TRBV9	TGTGCCAGCAGCGTGGGCGGGAGTTCCCACAATGAGCAGTTCTTC	CASSVGGSSHNEQFF
NA	TRBJ1-3	NA	TRBV19	TGTGCCAGTCGCGGGGGGTTAGACTCTGGAAACACCATATATTTT	CASRGGLDSGNTIYF
NA	TRBJ1-1	NA	TRBV5-5	TGTGCCAGCAGCGTAACTGACTATTTGAACACTGAAGCTTTCTTT	CASSVTDYLNTEAFF
NA	TRBJ2-7	NA	TRBV27	TGTGCCAGCAGAAGACCGTCAGGGTACGAGCAGTACTTC	CASRRPSGYEQYF
NA	TRBJ2-2	NA	TRBV7-8	TGTGCCAGCAGCTTAGGGCCAGGTGGGGAGACCGGGGAGCTGTTTTTT	CASSLGPGGETGELFF
TRBD2	TRBJ2-1	NA	TRBV2	TGTGCCAGCAAGTCTAGCGGGTCCTACAATGAGCAGTTCTTC	CASKSSGSYNEQFF
NA	TRBJ2-7	NA	TRBV6-5	TGTGCCAGCAGTCTTGGAGGGGGCCCCTACGAGCAGTACTTC	CASSLGGGPYEQYF
TRBD1	TRBJ1-2	NA	TRBV18	TGTGCCAGCTCACCACAGGGGGCCAGTGGCTACACCTTC	CASSPQGASGYTF
NA	TRBJ1-4	NA	TRBV18	TGTGCCAGCTCGCGGGGTCTGGGCGAAAAACTGTTTTTT	CASSRGLGEKLFF
NA	TRBJ2-1	NA	TRBV28	TGTGCCAGCAGTTTCGAGACTAGGAACAATGAGCAGTTCTTC	CASSFETRNNEQFF